These 3 T cell receptor beta chains came from one sample sequenced in a study of cytomegalovirus exposure and HLA in healthy donors (dated by TCRdb to about 2017). The library was prepared using the immunoSEQ multiplex PCR assay. The multiplex PCR relied on a mix of 60 forward primers for TCR Vbeta segments and 13 reverse primers for TCR Jbeta segments. Not all clones reach the TCRdb copy of this immuneACCESS table, which keeps in-frame sequences only. Checked studies attribute under half of the gap to unresolved V genes and leave the rest unexplained. In all, the sample holds roughly 160,000 clones, and roughly 85% of those were seen once. The top ten hold roughly 1.2% of the sample. The specimen sequenced was PBMCs. These receptors all stem from a woman aged 45 to 65 in good health and CMV-seronegative.

Only a few counts were recorded for this clone. The rearrangement joins TRBV10-3 to TRBJ1-1, with 7 positions matching TRBD1. Looked up from germline, CDR1 is ENHRY and CDR2 is SYGVKD. V trimming: 8 bases; J trimming: 5 bases; junction bases outside the gene matches: 14. This CDR3 has 15 residues. CDR3 nucleotides: TGTGCCATCGGTAAGACGAGACAGGGTGGGACTGAAGCTTTCTTT. This translates into CAIGKTRQGGTEAFF.

Comments on this clone: An end of the junction does not agree with germline; a read error may underlie this. The chain uses TRBV6-4 and TRBJ1-1, with no clear D. CDR3 length: 13 residues. Germline assignment: CDR1 MRHNA and CDR2 SNTAGT. Here the CDR3 reads CASSEQTNTVAFF. In DNA form, the CDR3 reads TGTGCCAGCAGTGAACAGACTAACACTGTAGCTTTCTTT.

This chain links TRBV18 with TRBJ2-2; perhaps TRBD1 as D (5 bases). Trimming pared 1 base from V and 5 bases from J, leaving 20 bases between. The germline gives CDR1 KGHSH, CDR2 LQKENI. This CDR3 is built from 18 residues. CDR3 nucleotides: TGTGCCAGCTCACCACTGACAGTCTTCGTTAAAGGTACCGGGGAGCTGTTTTTT. This gives the protein CASSPLTVFVKGTGELFF.